This T cell receptor beta chain was sequenced in a study of T cells in Graves' hyperthyroidism and ophthalmopathy. CDR3 length: 15 residues. Trimming shortened V by 3 bases and J by 0 bases, and 11 bases separated the two germline ends. RNA transcripts served as the template for amplifying TCR beta CDR3 regions. Initially, a first-round RT-PCR of the TCR CDR3 employed the HTBI primer set. TCRdb reanalysed the multiplex PCR reads using MiXCR and keeps one entry per CDR3 protein. This table has hundreds of thousands of distinct CDR3 sequences, roughly a quarter appearing once. V gene TRBV12-3 or TRBV12-4 combines with J gene TRBJ1-2; D remains unclear. The sequencing input was blood. The TCR was taken from a woman in her forties with Graves' ophthalmopathy. CDR3 nucleotide sequence: TGTGCCAGCAGTTTCAGACGGGGAGCTAACTATGGCTACACCTTC. This codes for CASSFRRGANYGYTF.